The rows below give T cell receptor beta chains drawn from one sample of a study of graft-versus-host responses after intestinal transplantation. Repertoires were generated with immunoSEQ multiplex PCR, while TCRdb's copy carries only in-frame clones and drops some. The data show 99,000 or so clones, 86% seen once. The sample consisted of PBMCs, taken 255 days after intestinal transplant. The source is a human patient who received an intestinal transplant, so some T cells may come from the graft donor. Both conserved end residues are part of each CDR3. D genes are given only for firm matches. Not all rows give a size; the values are once, few, many and, for expanded clones, a class.

abundance: once
v_gene: TRBV29-1
j_gene: TRBJ2-1
len: 13
d_gene: .
CDR3aa: CSAMMGSYNEQFF
CDR3nt: TGCAGCGCGATGATGGGTTCCTACAATGAGCAGTTCTTC

abundance: .
v_gene: TRBV5-5
j_gene: TRBJ1-1
len: 15
d_gene: .
CDR3aa: CASSLEDRLNTEAFF
CDR3nt: TGTGCCAGCAGCTTGGAGGACAGACTGAACACTGAAGCTTTCTTT

abundance: once
v_gene: TRBV30
j_gene: TRBJ1-5
len: 13
d_gene: .
CDR3aa: CAWSVGVNQPQHF
CDR3nt: TGTGCCTGGAGTGTAGGAGTCAATCAGCCCCAGCATTTT

abundance: .
v_gene: TRBV13
j_gene: TRBJ2-2
len: 17
d_gene: .
CDR3aa: CASRLLTGRKGTGELFF
CDR3nt: TGTGCCAGCAGACTGCTTACAGGGCGGAAAGGCACCGGGGAGCTGTTTTTT

abundance: .
v_gene: TRBV7-9
j_gene: TRBJ2-1
len: 15
d_gene: .
CDR3aa: CASSLFQGLYNEQFF
CDR3nt: TGTGCCAGCAGCTTGTTCCAGGGACTCTACAATGAGCAGTTCTTC

abundance: .
v_gene: TRBV5-1
j_gene: TRBJ1-3
len: 17
d_gene: .
CDR3aa: CASSLGQVGSSGNTIYF
CDR3nt: TGCGCCAGCAGCTTGGGACAGGTGGGGTCCTCTGGAAACACCATATATTTT

abundance: .
v_gene: TRBV10-2
j_gene: TRBJ1-2
len: 12
d_gene: .
CDR3aa: CASSEWGYGYTF
CDR3nt: TGCGCCAGCAGTGAGTGGGGGTATGGCTACACCTTC

abundance: .
v_gene: TRBV5-1
j_gene: TRBJ2-3
len: 18
d_gene: .
CDR3aa: CASSLKQGGTRSADTQYF
CDR3nt: TGCGCCAGCAGCTTGAAACAGGGGGGGACCCGTAGCGCAGATACGCAGTATTTT

abundance: .
v_gene: TRBV4-1
j_gene: TRBJ1-2
len: 18
d_gene: .
CDR3aa: CASSQDYRVGGPYYGYTF
CDR3nt: TGCGCCAGCAGCCAAGACTACAGGGTCGGCGGCCCCTACTATGGCTACACCTTC

abundance: once
v_gene: TRBV7-8
j_gene: TRBJ2-2
len: 19
d_gene: TRBD2
CDR3aa: CASSLGLLVAGGRTGELFF
CDR3nt: TGTGCCAGCAGCTTAGGCCTACTGGTGGCGGGAGGTCGCACCGGGGAGCTGTTTTTT

abundance: .
v_gene: TRBV28
j_gene: TRBJ1-2
len: 13
d_gene: TRBD1
CDR3aa: CASSLTGGYGYTF
CDR3nt: TGTGCCAGCAGTTTGACAGGGGGCTATGGCTACACCTTC

abundance: once
v_gene: TRBV28
j_gene: TRBJ1-1
len: 12
d_gene: .
CDR3aa: CASCVKGTEAFF
CDR3nt: TGTGCCAGCTGCGTCAAGGGGACTGAAGCTTTCTTT

abundance: .
v_gene: TRBV28
j_gene: TRBJ1-2
len: 13
d_gene: .
CDR3aa: CASTPRVNYGYTF
CDR3nt: TGTGCCAGCACCCCCAGGGTTAACTATGGCTACACCTTC

abundance: .
v_gene: TRBV30
j_gene: TRBJ2-1
len: 18
d_gene: TRBD2
CDR3aa: CAWSVRAGRGGWYNEQFF
CDR3nt: TGTGCCTGGAGTGTAAGGGCTGGGCGGGGGGGCTGGTACAATGAGCAGTTCTTC

abundance: .
v_gene: TRBV19
j_gene: TRBJ2-3
len: 14
d_gene: .
CDR3aa: CASSPQTSPDTQYF
CDR3nt: TGTGCCAGTAGTCCTCAGACTAGTCCAGATACGCAGTATTTT